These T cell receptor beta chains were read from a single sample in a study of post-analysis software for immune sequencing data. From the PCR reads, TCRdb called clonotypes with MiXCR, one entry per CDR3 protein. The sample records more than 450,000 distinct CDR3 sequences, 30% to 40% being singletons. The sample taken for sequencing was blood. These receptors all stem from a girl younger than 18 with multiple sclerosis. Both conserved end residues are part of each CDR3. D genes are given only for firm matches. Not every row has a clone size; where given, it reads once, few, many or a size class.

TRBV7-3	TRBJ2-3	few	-	TGTGCCAGCAGCTTAATTTGGACTGGTAGCACAGATACGCAGTATTTT	CASSLIWTGSTDTQYF
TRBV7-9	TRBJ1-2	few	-	TGTGCCAGCAGCTTACAGGGAGACAGGACTTCCTATGGCTACACCTTC	CASSLQGDRTSYGYTF
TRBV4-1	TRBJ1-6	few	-	TGCGCCAGCAGCCCTCCCGGCAGGCTGTATAATTCACCCCTCCACTTT	CASSPPGRLYNSPLHF
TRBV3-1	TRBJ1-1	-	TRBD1	TGTGCCAGCAGCCAATGGACAGGGGGAGTTGGTGAAGCTTTCTTT	CASSQWTGGVGEAFF
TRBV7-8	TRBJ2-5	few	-	TGTGCCAGCAGCTTAGTCCGAATATCGGAGACCCAGTACTTC	CASSLVRISETQYF
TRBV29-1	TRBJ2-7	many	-	TGCAGCGGTCTAGACGGGTACGAGCAGTACTTC	CSGLDGYEQYF
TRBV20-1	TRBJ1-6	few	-	TGCAGTGTTTTGTTGGACGGAAATAATTCACCCCTCCACTTT	CSVLLDGNNSPLHF
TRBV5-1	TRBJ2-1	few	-	TGCGCCAGCAGTCTGACGGCAGGGGGGGTCGATGAGCAGTTCTTC	CASSLTAGGVDEQFF
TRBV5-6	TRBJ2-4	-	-	TGTGCCAGCAGCTTGGTACATCTCAAAAACATTCAGTACTTC	CASSLVHLKNIQYF
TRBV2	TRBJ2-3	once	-	TGTGCCAGCAGCGCTAATCCTGTAAGCGGGTCGGGCACAGATACGCAGTATTTT	CASSANPVSGSGTDTQYF
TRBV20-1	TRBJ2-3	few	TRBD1	TGCAGTGCTAGAACCGACAGGGGCGGCACAGATACGCAGTATTTT	CSARTDRGGTDTQYF
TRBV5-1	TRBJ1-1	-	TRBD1	TGCGCCAGCAGCACGGACAGGATGCCTGAAGCTTTCTTT	CASSTDRMPEAFF
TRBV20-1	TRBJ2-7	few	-	TGCAGTGCTCTTGATAGGTCAAGAGAGCAGTACTTC	CSALDRSREQYF
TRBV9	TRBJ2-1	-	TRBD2	TGTGCCAGCAGCTTTCCTAGCGGGGGCTCCGACAATGAGCAGTTCTTC	CASSFPSGGSDNEQFF
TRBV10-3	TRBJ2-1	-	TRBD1	TGTGCCATCATGGAAACAGGGGACAATGAGCAGTTCTTC	CAIMETGDNEQFF
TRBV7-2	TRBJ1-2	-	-	TGTGCCAGCAGCTTAGTGGTACCACCCGCCGCCCGGAGCTATGGCTACACCTTC	CASSLVVPPAARSYGYTF
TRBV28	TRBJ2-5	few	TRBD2	TGTGCCAGCAGTCTAAGAGGGGACTACCTACAAGAGACCCAGTACTTC	CASSLRGDYLQETQYF
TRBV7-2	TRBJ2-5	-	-	TGTGCCAGCAGCCAAGGGGGAGGGGCAGAGACCCAGTACTTC	CASSQGGGAETQYF
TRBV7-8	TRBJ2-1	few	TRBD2	TGTGCCAGCAGCGAACGGAGGGGGACTAGCGGCTACAATGAGCAGTTCTTC	CASSERRGTSGYNEQFF
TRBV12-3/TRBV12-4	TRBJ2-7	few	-	TGTGCCAGCAGCTATGGAGTCTACGAGCAGTACTTC	CASSYGVYEQYF
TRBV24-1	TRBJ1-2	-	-	TGTGCCACCAGTGACCCGAGGGATTTCGGCGACTACACCTTC	CATSDPRDFGDYTF
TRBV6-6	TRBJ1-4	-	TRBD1	TGTGCCAGCAGTTACTCAGGACAGGGAACTAATGAAAAACTGTTTTTT	CASSYSGQGTNEKLFF
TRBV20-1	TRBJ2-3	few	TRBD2	TGCAGTGCTAAGTTACCTAGCGGGGGGGTTACTAGCACGGATACGCAGTATTTT	CSAKLPSGGVTSTDTQYF
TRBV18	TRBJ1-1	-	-	TGTGCCAGCTCACCACATCTGCCCAGGGACTCGAACACTGAAGCTTTCTTT	CASSPHLPRDSNTEAFF
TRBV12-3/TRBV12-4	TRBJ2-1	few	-	TGTGCCAGCAGTTTAGACCGGGACCCTCAAGCGGATGAGCAGTTCTTC	CASSLDRDPQADEQFF
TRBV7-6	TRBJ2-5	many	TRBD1	TGTGCCAGCAGCTTAGGGGACAGGGACCAAGAGACCCAGTACTTC	CASSLGDRDQETQYF
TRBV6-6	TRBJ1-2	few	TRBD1	TGTGCCAGCAGTAGGACAGGGGGCGTTGATGGCTACACCTTC	CASSRTGGVDGYTF
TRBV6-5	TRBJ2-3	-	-	TGTGCCAGCAGTCCCTCCGGGCCCTACACAGATACGCAGTATTTT	CASSPSGPYTDTQYF
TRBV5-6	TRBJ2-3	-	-	TGTGCCAGCAGCTTGTCCTCGCATTTCACAGATACGCAGTATTTT	CASSLSSHFTDTQYF
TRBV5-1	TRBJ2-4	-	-	TGCGCCAGCAGCTTGGCGTCACCGATAGCCAAAAACATTCAGTACTTC	CASSLASPIAKNIQYF
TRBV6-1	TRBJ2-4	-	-	TGTGCCAGCAGGCAGACAGCGACCAAAAACATTCAGTACTTC	CASRQTATKNIQYF
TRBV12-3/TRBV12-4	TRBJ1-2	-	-	TGTGCCAGCAGGACACTGGGGGGTGAGAACTATGGCTACACCTTC	CASRTLGGENYGYTF
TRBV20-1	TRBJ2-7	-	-	TGCAGTGCTCGCGCCAACTACGAGCAGTACTTC	CSARANYEQYF